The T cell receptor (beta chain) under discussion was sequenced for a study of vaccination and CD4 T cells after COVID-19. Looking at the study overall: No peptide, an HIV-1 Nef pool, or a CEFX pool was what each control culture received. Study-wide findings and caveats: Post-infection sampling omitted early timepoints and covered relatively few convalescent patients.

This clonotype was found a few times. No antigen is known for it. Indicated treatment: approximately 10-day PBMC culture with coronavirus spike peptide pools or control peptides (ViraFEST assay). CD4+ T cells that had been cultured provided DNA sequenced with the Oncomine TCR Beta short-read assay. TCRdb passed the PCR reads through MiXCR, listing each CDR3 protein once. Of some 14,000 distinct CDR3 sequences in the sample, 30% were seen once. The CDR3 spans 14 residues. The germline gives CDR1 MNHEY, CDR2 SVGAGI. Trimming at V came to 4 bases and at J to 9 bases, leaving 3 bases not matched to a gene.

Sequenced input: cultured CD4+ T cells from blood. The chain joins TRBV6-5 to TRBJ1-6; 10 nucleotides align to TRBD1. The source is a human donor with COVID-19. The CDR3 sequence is CASSSGQGGSPLHF. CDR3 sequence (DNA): TGTGCCAGCAGTTCTGGACAGGGGGGTTCACCCCTCCACTTT.